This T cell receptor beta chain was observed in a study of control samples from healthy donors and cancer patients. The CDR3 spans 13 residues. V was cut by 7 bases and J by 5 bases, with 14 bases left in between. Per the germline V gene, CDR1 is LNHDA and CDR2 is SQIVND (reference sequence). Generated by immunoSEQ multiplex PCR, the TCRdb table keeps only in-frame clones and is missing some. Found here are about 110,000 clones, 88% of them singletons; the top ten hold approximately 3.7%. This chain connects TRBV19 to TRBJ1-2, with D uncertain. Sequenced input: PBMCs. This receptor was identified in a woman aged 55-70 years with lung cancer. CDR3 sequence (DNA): TGTGCCAGTAAGGCCGCCGACAAGTATGGCTACACCTTC. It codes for CASKAADKYGYTF.